Here is one TCR beta chain with its context. No antigen is known for it. This entry comes from a study of tissue T cells after allogeneic stem cell transplantation. Study results and caveats: In patients and mice, blood and spleen missed much of tissue repertoire. Sampling depth was limited, and the cohort was small and clinically varied.

Trimming shortened V by 4 bases and J by 5 bases, and 9 bases separated the two germline ends. CDR3 length equals 13 residues. Germline V lookup: CDR1 WSHSY, CDR2 SAAADI. The repertoire was sequenced with immunoSEQ multiplex PCR; TCRdb's copy has only in-frame clones and lacks some. The sample includes roughly 990 clones, 91% of them seen just once. Steroid-refractory graft-versus-host disease after allogeneic hematopoietic cell transplant qualified adults for prospective research-autopsy enrollment. The sequences come from spleen tissue, collected at autopsy. This receptor was obtained from a male patient at least 60 years old with steroid-refractory graft-versus-host disease after an allogeneic stem cell transplant. The graft donor may be the source of some T cells. This chain connects TRBV10-2 to TRBJ1-5; the D is unclear. The CDR3 region has the DNA TGCGCCAGCAGTGGGTCGGCGTATCAGCCCCAGCATTTT. Its translation is CASSGSAYQPQHF.